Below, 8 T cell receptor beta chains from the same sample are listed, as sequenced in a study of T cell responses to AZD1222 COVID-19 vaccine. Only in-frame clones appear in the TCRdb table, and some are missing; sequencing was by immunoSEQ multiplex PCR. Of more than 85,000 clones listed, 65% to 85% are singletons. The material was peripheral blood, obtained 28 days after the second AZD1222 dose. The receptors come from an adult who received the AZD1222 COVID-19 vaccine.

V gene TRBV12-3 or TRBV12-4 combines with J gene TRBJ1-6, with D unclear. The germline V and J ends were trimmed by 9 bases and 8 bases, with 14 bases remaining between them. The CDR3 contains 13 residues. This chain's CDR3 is CARFREFDSPLHF. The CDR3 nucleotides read TGTGCCAGATTCCGGGAATTTGATTCACCCCTCCACTTT.

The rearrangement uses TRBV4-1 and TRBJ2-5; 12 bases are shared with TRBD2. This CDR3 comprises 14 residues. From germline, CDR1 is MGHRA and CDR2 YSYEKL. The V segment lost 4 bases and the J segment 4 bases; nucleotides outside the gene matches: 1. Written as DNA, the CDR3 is TGCGCCAGCAGCCCGGGACTAGCGGGAGAGACCCAGTACTTC. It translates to CASSPGLAGETQYF.

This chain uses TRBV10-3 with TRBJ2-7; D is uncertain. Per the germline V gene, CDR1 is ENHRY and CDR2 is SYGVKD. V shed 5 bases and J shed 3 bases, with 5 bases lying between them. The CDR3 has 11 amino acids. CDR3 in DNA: TGTGCCATCAGTTATGACTACGAGCAGTACTTC. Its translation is CAISYDYEQYF.

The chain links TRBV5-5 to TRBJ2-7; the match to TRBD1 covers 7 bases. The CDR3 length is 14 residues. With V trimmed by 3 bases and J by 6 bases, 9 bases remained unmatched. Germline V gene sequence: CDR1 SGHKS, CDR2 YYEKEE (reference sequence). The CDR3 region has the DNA TGTGCCAGCAGCTCCCGACAGGACAGGCTCGAGCAGTACTTC. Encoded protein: CASSSRQDRLEQYF.

CDR3 region: CASSPPRGGSTDTQYF. The DNA for the CDR3 is TGTGCCAGCAGCCCCCCCCGGGGAGGTAGCACAGATACGCAGTATTTT. V gene TRBV14 combines with J gene TRBJ2-3; D is perhaps TRBD2 (6 bases). CDR3 length: 16 residues. CDR1 is SGHDN, CDR2 FVKESK, per germline. V lost 4 bases to trimming and J lost 0 bases, with 14 bases between them.

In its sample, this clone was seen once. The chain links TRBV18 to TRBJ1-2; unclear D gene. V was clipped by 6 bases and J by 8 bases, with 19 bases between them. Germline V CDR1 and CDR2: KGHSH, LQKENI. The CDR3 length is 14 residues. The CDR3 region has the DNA TGTGCCAGCTCGCCCCGAGACGGTTCCGAAGGCTACACCTTC. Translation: CASSPRDGSEGYTF.

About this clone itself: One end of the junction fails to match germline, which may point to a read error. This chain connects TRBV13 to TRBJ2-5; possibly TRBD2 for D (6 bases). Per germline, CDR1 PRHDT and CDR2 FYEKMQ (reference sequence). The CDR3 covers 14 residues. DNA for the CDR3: TGTGCCAGCAGCATAGGCCCCGGGGGAGGGACCCAGTACTTC. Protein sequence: CASSIGPGGGTQYF. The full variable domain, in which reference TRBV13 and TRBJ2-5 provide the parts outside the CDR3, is AAGVIQSPRHLIKEKRETATLKCYPIPRHDTVYWYQQGPGQDPQFLISFYEKMQSDKGSIPDRFSAQQFSDYHSELNMSSLELGDSALYFCASSIGPGGGTQYFGPGTRLLVL.

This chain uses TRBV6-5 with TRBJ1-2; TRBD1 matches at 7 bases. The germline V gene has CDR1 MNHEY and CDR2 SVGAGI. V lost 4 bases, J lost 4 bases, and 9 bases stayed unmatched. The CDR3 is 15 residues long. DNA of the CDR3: TGTGCCAGCAGTTGGGCTCAGGGACAGCTCTATGGCTACACCTTC. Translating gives CASSWAQGQLYGYTF.